The sequence of this T cell receptor beta chain was determined in a study of blood T cell repertoires in COVID-19. Study details: The United States, Italy and Spain provided the acute and convalescent COVID-19 samples. T cells, B-cell-depleted T cells, or PBMCs supplied cDNA or gDNA.

The CDR3 sequence is 15 residues long. The V and J ends lost 0 bases and 4 bases, in that order; junction bases with no gene match: 6. In germline, CDR1 is SGHRS, CDR2 YFSETQ. In this sample, this clone turned up many times. Generated by immunoSEQ multiplex PCR, the TCRdb table keeps only in-frame clones and is missing some. The repertoire consists of 200,000 or so clones, with 84% occurring once and the leading ten covering around 21%. Sequencing was performed on peripheral blood. This receptor was taken from a human donor in a cohort sampled during active COVID-19. This chain uses TRBV5-1 with TRBJ2-7, with 8 bases lining up with TRBD1. The CDR3 region is CASSLGQGTVYEQYF. The CDR3 region has the DNA TGCGCCAGCAGCTTGGGACAGGGGACCGTTTACGAGCAGTACTTC.